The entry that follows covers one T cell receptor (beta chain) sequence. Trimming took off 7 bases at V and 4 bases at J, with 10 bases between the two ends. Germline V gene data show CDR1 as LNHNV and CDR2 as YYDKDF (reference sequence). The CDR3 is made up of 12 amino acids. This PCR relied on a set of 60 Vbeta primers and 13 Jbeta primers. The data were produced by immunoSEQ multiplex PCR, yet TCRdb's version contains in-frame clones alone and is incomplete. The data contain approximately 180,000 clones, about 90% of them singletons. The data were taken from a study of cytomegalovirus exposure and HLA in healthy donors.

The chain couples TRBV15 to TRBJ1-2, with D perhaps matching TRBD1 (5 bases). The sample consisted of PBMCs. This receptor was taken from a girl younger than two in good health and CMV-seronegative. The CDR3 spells CATMGPGYGYTF. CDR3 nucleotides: TGTGCCACCATGGGGCCAGGCTATGGCTACACCTTC.